Listed below are T cell receptor beta chains from one sample, sequenced in a study of type 1 regulatory T cells. No antigen is known for these receptors. One entry per CDR3 protein, called by TCRdb with MiXCR from the reads. The data show tens of thousands of distinct CDR3 sequences, more than 9% seen once. What was sequenced was cultured non-Tr1 T cells, either the whole culture or a sorted T cell fraction (not recorded which). The receptors originated from a human donor in good health. Both conserved end residues are part of each CDR3. A D gene is named only where the DNA matches it firmly. Part of the rows lack a size; the others show once, few, many or a class for expanded clones.

v_gene	j_gene	d_gene	abundance	CDR3aa	CDR3nt
TRBV18	TRBJ2-1	.	few	CASSPPRQNEQFF	TGTGCCAGCTCACCACCGCGGCAGAATGAGCAGTTCTTC
TRBV30	TRBJ1-2	.	many	CAWSAGTLGDDGYTF	TGTGCCTGGAGTGCAGGAACCTTAGGGGACGATGGCTACACCTTC
TRBV30	TRBJ1-1	TRBD1	many	CAWSPRGQRNTEAFF	TGTGCCTGGAGTCCCCGGGGACAGAGGAACACTGAAGCTTTCTTT
TRBV5-1	TRBJ2-5	.	many	CASSRDRQGGETQYF	TGCGCCAGCAGCCGCGATCGACAGGGAGGGGAGACCCAGTACTTC
TRBV25-1	TRBJ2-7	TRBD2	many	CASSASGREYEQYF	TGTGCCAGCAGTGCTAGCGGGAGGGAGTACGAGCAGTACTTC
TRBV20-1	TRBJ2-7	.	few	CSAQRGILYEQYF	TGCAGTGCCCAAAGGGGAATTCTTTACGAGCAGTACTTC
TRBV25-1	TRBJ2-7	.	few	CASSDGGRHEQYF	TGTGCCAGCTCGGACGGCGGTAGGCACGAGCAGTACTTC
TRBV6-1	TRBJ1-4	TRBD1	many	CAVGDRTNEKLFF	TGTGCCGTGGGGGACAGGACTAATGAAAAACTGTTTTTT
TRBV5-6	TRBJ2-7	TRBD2	many	CASSQPGLAYEQYF	TGTGCCAGCAGCCAACCGGGACTAGCGTACGAGCAGTACTTC
TRBV28	TRBJ1-5	.	many	CASSPGDLNQPQHF	TGTGCCAGCAGTCCCGGAGATTTAAATCAGCCCCAGCATTTT
TRBV18	TRBJ1-1	.	many	CASSPSGNTEAFF	TGTGCCAGCTCACCATCCGGGAACACTGAAGCTTTCTTT
TRBV7-3	TRBJ1-1	.	large	CASSYDTNTEAFF	TGTGCCAGCAGCTACGACACGAACACTGAAGCTTTCTTT
TRBV28	TRBJ2-1	.	many	CASSLHSGVGPDEQFF	TGTGCCAGCAGTCTCCATTCGGGAGTGGGGCCCGATGAGCAGTTCTTC
TRBV28	TRBJ2-1	TRBD2	few	CASSVLAGYNEQFF	TGTGCCAGCAGTGTCCTAGCGGGATACAATGAGCAGTTCTTC
TRBV19	TRBJ1-2	.	.	CASSISGGYGYTF	TGTGCCAGTAGTATATCGGGCGGCTATGGCTACACCTTC
TRBV5-1	TRBJ1-1	.	few	CASSLFFGGANTEAFF	TGCGCCAGCAGCTTGTTTTTCGGAGGAGCGAACACTGAAGCTTTCTTT
TRBV7-3	TRBJ2-3	.	many	CASSFNEGDTQYF	TGTGCCAGCAGCTTCAATGAAGGGGATACGCAGTATTTT
TRBV12-3/TRBV12-4	TRBJ2-1	TRBD2	.	CASSLHTLRLAGGREQFF	TGTGCCAGCAGTTTACATACTCTGAGACTAGCGGGAGGGAGGGAGCAGTTCTTC
TRBV5-1	TRBJ2-7	.	many	CASSGLVGSSYEQYF	TGCGCCAGCAGCGGATTAGTGGGGAGCTCCTACGAGCAGTACTTC
TRBV5-1	TRBJ1-2	.	many	CASNQQGMGYGYTF	TGCGCCAGCAACCAGCAGGGCATGGGCTATGGCTACACCTTC
TRBV18	TRBJ2-7	.	many	CASSPTGRFYEQYF	TGTGCCAGCTCCCCTACAGGGAGGTTTTACGAGCAGTACTTC
TRBV12-3/TRBV12-4	TRBJ1-1	.	large	CASRSRDGKNTEAFF	TGTGCCAGCAGGTCCCGGGACGGCAAAAACACTGAAGCTTTCTTT